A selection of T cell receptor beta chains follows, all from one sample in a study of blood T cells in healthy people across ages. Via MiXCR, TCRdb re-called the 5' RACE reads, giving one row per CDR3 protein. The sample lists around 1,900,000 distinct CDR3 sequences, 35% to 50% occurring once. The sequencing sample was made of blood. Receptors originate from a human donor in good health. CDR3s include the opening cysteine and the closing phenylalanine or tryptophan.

CASSSISSGGPETQYF	TRBV7-2	TRBJ2-5
CATSDLDTYEQYF	TRBV24-1	TRBJ2-7
CASSLYRGQNSPLHF	TRBV7-9	TRBJ1-6
CAISGLADQETQYF	TRBV10-3	TRBJ2-5
CASSPPIGGNSPLHF	TRBV12-3/TRBV12-4	TRBJ1-6
CASSYHEPGANVLTF	TRBV6-6	TRBJ2-6
CASSSFSGEFADTQYF	TRBV5-1	TRBJ2-3
CSARGFGVREQYF	TRBV20-1	NA
CASSLRGSAEQYF	TRBV13	TRBJ2-7
CSAEKRGSYEQYF	TRBV20-1	TRBJ2-7
CASSRDVGGGVLTF	TRBV4-3	TRBJ2-6
CASSEVIKETQYF	TRBV6-1	TRBJ2-5
CASSLNHGTSTEAFF	TRBV5-5	TRBJ1-1
CASSLDDGGGLTYEQYF	TRBV11-2	NA
CASSCIARASTDTQYF	TRBV4-2	TRBJ2-3
CASSSGRGPSSYNEQFF	TRBV5-1	TRBJ2-1
CATSRDLGRTETQYF	TRBV15	TRBJ2-5
CSVFHHEARETQYF	TRBV29-1	TRBJ2-5
CASSSLSSNVQYF	TRBV7-9	TRBJ2-4
CASSLGRGIGTQYF	TRBV12-3/TRBV12-4	TRBJ2-3
CASSLTVTYYGYTF	TRBV7-2	TRBJ1-2
CSAPPPEGPVETQYF	TRBV20-1	TRBJ2-5
CASSFLDQPQHF	TRBV7-9	TRBJ1-5
CASSQRRKGLGPNQPQHF	TRBV4-3	TRBJ1-5
CASSPPSTGPYEQYF	TRBV18	TRBJ2-7
CASSLYKGASPLHF	TRBV12-3/TRBV12-4	TRBJ1-6
CASRRSGGEHYEQYF	TRBV3-1	TRBJ2-7
CASSQERGTGDRETQYF	TRBV4-1	NA
CSVVGGTFSYEQYF	TRBV29-1	TRBJ2-7
CASTSGQGREQYF	TRBV6-6	TRBJ2-7
CASSFLIGYEQYF	TRBV7-3	TRBJ2-7
CATSGGGKNGYTF	TRBV24-1	TRBJ1-2
CATGRTENSPLHF	TRBV6-5	TRBJ1-6